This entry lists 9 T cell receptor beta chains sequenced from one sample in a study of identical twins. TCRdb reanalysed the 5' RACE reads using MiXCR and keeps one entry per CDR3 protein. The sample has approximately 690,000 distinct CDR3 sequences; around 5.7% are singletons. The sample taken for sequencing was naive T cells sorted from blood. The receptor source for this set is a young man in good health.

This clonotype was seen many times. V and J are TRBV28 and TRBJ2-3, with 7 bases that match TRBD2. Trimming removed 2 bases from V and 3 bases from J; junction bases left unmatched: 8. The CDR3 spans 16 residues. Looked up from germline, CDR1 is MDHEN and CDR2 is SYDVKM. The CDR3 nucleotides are TGTGCCAGCAGTTTACCCACGACTAGCCCTACAGATACGCAGTATTTT. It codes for CASSLPTTSPTDTQYF.

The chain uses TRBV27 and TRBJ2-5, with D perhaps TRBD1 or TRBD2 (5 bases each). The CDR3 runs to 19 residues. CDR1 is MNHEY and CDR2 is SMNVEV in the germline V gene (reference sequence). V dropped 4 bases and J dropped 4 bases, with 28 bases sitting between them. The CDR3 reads CASSSQGVLGELRVETQYF. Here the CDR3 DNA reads TGTGCCAGCAGTTCTCAGGGAGTCTTGGGCGAACTCCGGGTAGAGACCCAGTACTTC.

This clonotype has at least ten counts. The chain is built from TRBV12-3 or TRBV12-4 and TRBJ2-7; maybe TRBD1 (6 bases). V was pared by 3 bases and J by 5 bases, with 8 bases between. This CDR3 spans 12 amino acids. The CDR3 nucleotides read TGTGCCAGCAGTTTTTACAGGGACGAGCAGTACTTC. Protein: CASSFYRDEQYF.

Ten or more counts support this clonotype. DNA of the CDR3: TGCAGTGCTAGAGACACTGCGGATACGCAGTATTTT. It is translated as CSARDTADTQYF. The chain carries TRBV20-1 and TRBJ2-3, with D uncertain. V lost 0 bases to trimming and J lost 6 bases, with 7 bases between them. CDR1 is DFQATT, CDR2 SNEGSKA, per germline (reference sequence). The CDR3 sequence is 12 residues long.

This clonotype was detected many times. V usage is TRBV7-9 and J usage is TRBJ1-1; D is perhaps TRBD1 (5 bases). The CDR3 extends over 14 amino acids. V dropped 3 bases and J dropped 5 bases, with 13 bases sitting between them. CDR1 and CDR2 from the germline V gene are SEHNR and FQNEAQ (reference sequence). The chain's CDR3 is CASSFSGPNTEAFF. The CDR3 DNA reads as TGTGCCAGCAGCTTCTCAGGGCCGAATACTGAAGCTTTCTTT.

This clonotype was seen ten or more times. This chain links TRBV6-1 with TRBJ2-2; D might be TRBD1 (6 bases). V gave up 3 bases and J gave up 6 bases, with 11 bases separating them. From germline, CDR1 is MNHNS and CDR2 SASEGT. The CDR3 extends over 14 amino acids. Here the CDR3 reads CASSDRQDPGELFF. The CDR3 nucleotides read TGTGCCAGCAGTGACCGACAGGACCCCGGGGAGCTGTTTTTT.

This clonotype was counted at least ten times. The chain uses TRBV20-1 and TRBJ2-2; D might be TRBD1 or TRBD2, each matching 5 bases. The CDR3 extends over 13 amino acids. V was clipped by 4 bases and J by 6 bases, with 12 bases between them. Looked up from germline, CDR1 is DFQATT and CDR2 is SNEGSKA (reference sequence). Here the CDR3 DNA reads TGCAGTGCTACAGGGAGTGACGCCGGGGAGCTGTTTTTT. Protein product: CSATGSDAGELFF.

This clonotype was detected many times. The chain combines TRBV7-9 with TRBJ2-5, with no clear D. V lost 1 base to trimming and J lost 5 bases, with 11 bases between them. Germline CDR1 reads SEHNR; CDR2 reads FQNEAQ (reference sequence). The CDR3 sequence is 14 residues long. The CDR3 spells CASSLVSSGETQYF. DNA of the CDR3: TGTGCCAGCAGCTTAGTATCTAGTGGCGAGACCCAGTACTTC.

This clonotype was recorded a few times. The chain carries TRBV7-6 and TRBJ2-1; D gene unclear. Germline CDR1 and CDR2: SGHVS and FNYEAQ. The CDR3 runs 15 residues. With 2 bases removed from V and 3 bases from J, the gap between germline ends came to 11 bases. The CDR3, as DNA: TGTGCCAGCAGCTTACGGACGGAGCACTACAATGAGCAGTTCTTC. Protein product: CASSLRTEHYNEQFF.